Sequencing of this TCR beta chain was carried out in a study of shared clonotypes between healthy human individuals. Donors, healthy HIV-negative adults, lacked recent acute infections or vaccinations. The CDR3 consists of 15 residues. In germline, CDR1 is MGHRA, CDR2 YSYEKL. Trimming left V 3 bases short and J 8 bases short, with 19 bases between. Researchers divided each subset's genomic DNA evenly across several immunoSEQ plates. Some clones are missing from TCRdb's copy, which holds only in-frame ones; the method was immunoSEQ multiplex PCR. The sample lists 2 million to 2.5 million clones; 80% to 95% were seen once. Findings of the study overall: The four-donor shared clonotypes exceeded non-shared clonotypes in generation probability, with non-shared ones scoring lower. With a handful of donors compared, 5% to 5.5% of naive CD4 clonotypes were shared.

There are a few counts of this clone. What it binds is unknown. This clonotype was obtained from a man aged 18-30 years in good health. Some clones in this sample may be carry-over from other donors' samples. The rearrangement links TRBV4-1 to TRBJ1-1, with D maybe TRBD1 (6 bases). Sequencing used naive CD4+ T cells from PBMCs. Noted subset: CD45RA+ positively selected. CDR3 DNA: TGCGCCAGCAGCCAGCTTCCTCGCCGTGACAGGGAAGCTTTCTTT. Translation: CASSQLPRRDREAFF.